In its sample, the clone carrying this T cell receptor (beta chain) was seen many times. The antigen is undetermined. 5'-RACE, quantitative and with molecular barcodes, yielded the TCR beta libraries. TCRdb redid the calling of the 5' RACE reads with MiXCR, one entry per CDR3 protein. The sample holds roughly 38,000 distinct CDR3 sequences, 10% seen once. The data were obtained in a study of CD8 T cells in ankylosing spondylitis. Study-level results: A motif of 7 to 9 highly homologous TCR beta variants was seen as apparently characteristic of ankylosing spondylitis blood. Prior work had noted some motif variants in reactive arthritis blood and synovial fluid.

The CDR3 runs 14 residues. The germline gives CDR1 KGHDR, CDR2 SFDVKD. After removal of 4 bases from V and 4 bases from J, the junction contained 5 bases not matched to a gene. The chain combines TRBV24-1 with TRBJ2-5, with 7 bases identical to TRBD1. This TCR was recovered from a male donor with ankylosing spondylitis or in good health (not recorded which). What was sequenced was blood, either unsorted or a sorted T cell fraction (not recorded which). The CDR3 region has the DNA TGTGCCACCAGTGACCACAGGGGCCCAGAGACCCAGTACTTC. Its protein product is CATSDHRGPETQYF.